The next 30 T cell receptor beta chains were all read from a single sample in a study of cytomegalovirus exposure and HLA in healthy donors. Amplification used 60 Vbeta primers and 13 Jbeta primers. Produced via immunoSEQ multiplex PCR; TCRdb's table is partial and in-frame only. Here the sample spans roughly 140,000 clones, approximately 79% being singletons. The specimen sequenced was PBMCs. These receptors were obtained from a woman between 45 and 65 years old in good health and CMV-seropositive.

The J gene is TRBJ2-2, the V gene TRBV4-3; 11 bases map to TRBD2. Germline values: CDR1 LGHNA, CDR2 YSLEER. The CDR3 is made up of 19 amino acids. J gave up 2 bases and V 0 bases, and 8 bases lay outside the gene matches. The CDR3 bases are TGCGCCAGCAGCCAAGAGGCTAGGACTAGCGGGTTCAACACCGGGGAGCTGTTTTTT. It is translated as CASSQEARTSGFNTGELFF.

V usage is TRBV5-1 and J usage is TRBJ1-1; 7 nucleotides match TRBD1. J was trimmed by 5 bases and V by 2 bases; bases with no gene match: 6. The CDR3 extends over 14 amino acids. Germline V CDR1 and CDR2: SGHRS, YFSETQ. The CDR3 loop reads CASSFRQGGTEAFF. CDR3 DNA sequence: TGCGCCAGCAGCTTCAGACAGGGTGGGACTGAAGCTTTCTTT.

This chain joins TRBV10-1 and TRBJ2-1; possibly TRBD1 for D (6 bases). Deletions cut 3 bases from V and 7 bases from J, with 19 bases between. This CDR3 contains 16 residues. Germline CDR1 reads WNHNN; CDR2 reads SYGVQD (reference sequence). The CDR3 here is CASSEIKTGKGNEQFF. The CDR3 region has the DNA TGCGCCAGCAGTGAAATTAAAACAGGGAAAGGGAATGAGCAGTTCTTC.

This clone was found once. This chain uses TRBV10-3 with TRBJ2-1; 10 bases map to TRBD1. CDR1 and CDR2 (germline): ENHRY, SYGVKD. The CDR3 covers 14 residues. Trimming cost V 4 bases and J 6 bases; bases outside gene matches: 3. DNA of the CDR3: TGTGCCATCAGTGGGGACAGGGGCGGCAATGAGCAGTTCTTC. Encoded protein: CAISGDRGGNEQFF.

This clone was picked up a small number of times. The chain employs TRBV5-1 and TRBJ2-7; 7 bases are shared with TRBD1. Looked up from germline, CDR1 is SGHRS and CDR2 is YFSETQ. CDR3 length: 14 residues. V shed 2 bases, J shed 7 bases, and the junction held 9 bases outside the gene matches. The CDR3 DNA follows: TGCGCCAGCAGCTTAGACTACAGGGGTCAAGAGCAGTACTTC. Amino acids: CASSLDYRGQEQYF.

The chain links TRBV6-1 to TRBJ1-3; TRBD1 aligns across 9 bases. This CDR3 has 15 amino acids. The V segment lost 6 bases and the J segment 2 bases; nucleotides outside the gene matches: 5. Germline V gives CDR1 MNHNS, CDR2 SASEGT. Here the CDR3 DNA reads TGTGCCAGCAGCGAGGGGACAGGGACTGGAAACACCATATATTTT. Protein product: CASSEGTGTGNTIYF.

This chain joins TRBV7-2 and TRBJ2-3, with TRBD2 matching 9 bases. Per the germline V gene, CDR1 is SGHTA and CDR2 is FQGNSA. The CDR3 extends over 16 amino acids. V gave up 3 bases and J gave up 11 bases; unmatched junction bases: 15. In DNA form, the CDR3 reads TGTGCCAGCAGCTTTCGGGTAGCTAGCGGGGAGGTGAGGCAGTATTTT. Translating gives CASSFRVASGEVRQYF.

V usage is TRBV7-3 and J usage is TRBJ1-5, with unresolved D. Trimming took off 5 bases at V and 5 bases at J, with 10 bases between the two ends. The CDR3 consists of 13 residues. Germline CDR1 SGHTA, CDR2 FQGTGA. The CDR3 coding sequence is TGTGCCAGCAGCACTAGGGCCCATCAGCCCCAGCATTTT. It is translated as CASSTRAHQPQHF.

The V call is TRBV6-5, the J call TRBJ2-3, with 10 bases aligning to TRBD2. The trim removed 7 bases at V and 2 bases at J, leaving 6 bases unmatched. The length of the CDR3 is 15 residues. The germline V gene has CDR1 MNHEY and CDR2 SVGAGI. The CDR3 here is CASTWTSGYTDTQYF. The DNA for the CDR3 is TGTGCCAGCACCTGGACTAGCGGATACACAGATACGCAGTATTTT.

The rearrangement joins TRBV10-2 to TRBJ2-2; D remains unclear. Germline loops: CDR1 WSHSY, CDR2 SAAADI. The V gene lost 4 bases and the J gene lost 6 bases, with 3 bases spanning the gap. This CDR3 contains 11 residues. This CDR3 reads CASSAPGELFF. In DNA form, the CDR3 reads TGCGCCAGCAGTGCTCCCGGGGAGCTGTTTTTT.

The chain joins TRBV5-4 to TRBJ2-1, with 8 bases fitting TRBD2. Germline trimming cut 4 bases from V and 5 bases from J; bases unmatched to any gene: 11. Germline V gene lookup returns CDR1 SGHNT and CDR2 YYREEE (reference sequence). This CDR3 contains 16 residues. CDR3 nucleotide sequence: TGTGCCAGCAGCCTGGCGGCGGGGGGCCTCAACAATGAGCAGTTCTTC. Translation: CASSLAAGGLNNEQFF.

The CDR3 spells CASSLFSGANVLTF. CDR3 sequence (DNA): TGTGCCAGCAGCCTATTCTCTGGGGCCAACGTCCTGACTTTC. The chain carries TRBV7-6 and TRBJ2-6; the D is unclear. Trimming took 5 bases from V and 0 from J, leaving 5 bases between them. The CDR3 covers 14 residues. The germline V gene has CDR1 SGHVS and CDR2 FNYEAQ.

The rearrangement links TRBV9 to TRBJ1-2, with no clear D. Trimming shortened V by 5 bases and J by 3 bases, and 5 bases separated the two germline ends. CDR3 length: 11 amino acids. The germline gives CDR1 SGDLS, CDR2 YYNGEE. The CDR3 DNA is TGTGCCAGCAGAGACTACTATGGCTACACCTTC. Translating gives CASRDYYGYTF.

This clone has just a few counts. The J gene is TRBJ2-7, the V gene TRBV6-5; weak D call: TRBD1 (5 bases). The CDR3 loop spans 12 amino acids. Germline lookup yields CDR1 MNHEY and CDR2 SVGAGI. The V end was cut by 6 bases, the J end by 1 base, with 7 bases between. In DNA form, the CDR3 reads TGTGCCAGCAGCAGACAGTCCTACGAGCAGTACTTC. As protein: CASSRQSYEQYF.

This chain connects TRBV6-5 to TRBJ1-1; D is unclear. CDR1 and CDR2 (germline): MNHEY, SVGAGI. The CDR3 spans 12 residues. Trimming took 3 bases from V and 4 from J, leaving 6 bases between them. CDR3 sequence: CASSYSSTEAFF. The CDR3 bases are TGTGCCAGCAGTTATAGCTCCACTGAAGCTTTCTTT.

This clone was recorded once. The chain combines TRBV6-5 with TRBJ1-1; TRBD1 agrees at 8 bases. CDR3 size: 14 residues. CDR1 is MNHEY and CDR2 is SVGAGI in the germline V gene. Trimming took 3 bases from V and 7 from J; bases not matched to a gene: 7. Here the CDR3 DNA reads TGTGCCAGCAGTTATGTCCAGGGGGCGGGTGAAGCTTTCTTT. Translation gives CASSYVQGAGEAFF.

This chain links TRBV5-1 with TRBJ1-4, with a possible D match to TRBD1 (6 bases). This CDR3 comprises 15 residues. The germline gives CDR1 SGHRS, CDR2 YFSETQ. The V and J ends lost 2 bases and 5 bases respectively, with 13 bases between them. The CDR3 protein is CASSLQGQGNEKLFF. The CDR3 coding sequence is TGCGCCAGCAGCTTACAGGGCCAAGGGAATGAAAAACTGTTTTTT.

This clone has just a few counts. The chain uses TRBV27 and TRBJ1-2, with 7 bases fitting TRBD1. V shed 6 bases and J 4 bases; nucleotides not matched to a gene: 8. This CDR3 region has 14 residues. CDR1 MNHEY and CDR2 SMNVEV come from the germline V gene (reference sequence). The DNA for the CDR3 is TGTGCCAGCAGGATACAGGGGCAGGGCTATGGCTACACCTTC. This gives the protein CASRIQGQGYGYTF.

The V call is TRBV2, the J call TRBJ1-1; TRBD1 matches at 7 bases. V trimming: 6 bases; J trimming: 0 bases; junction bases outside the gene matches: 10. The germline V gene has CDR1 SNHLY and CDR2 FYNNEI. This CDR3 is built from 16 residues. The CDR3 sequence: CASSPQSTGMNTEAFF. DNA of the CDR3: TGTGCCAGCAGCCCCCAGTCGACAGGGATGAACACTGAAGCTTTCTTT.

The J gene is TRBJ2-7, the V gene TRBV10-2; tentative D call: TRBD2 (5 bases). The V gene's germline CDR1 is WSHSY and CDR2 SAAADI. The CDR3 has 13 amino acids. The V end was cut by 9 bases, the J end by 6 bases, with 18 bases between. This CDR3 reads CASQTADRGEQYF. CDR3 bases: TGCGCCAGTCAAACAGCGGACCGAGGCGAGCAGTACTTC.

The genes are TRBV19 and TRBJ2-1; 8 positions agree with TRBD2. Germline V CDR1 and CDR2: LNHDA, SQIVND (reference sequence). The V and J ends lost 9 bases and 5 bases, in that order; junction bases with no gene match: 6. This CDR3 has 13 residues. CDR3 residues: CASNGLANNEQFF. The CDR3 region has the DNA TGTGCCAGCAATGGACTAGCAAACAATGAGCAGTTCTTC.

This chain uses TRBV2 with TRBJ1-3; D is perhaps TRBD1 (5 bases). Germline CDR1 is SNHLY and CDR2 is FYNNEI. Deletions cut 5 bases from V and 0 bases from J, with 11 bases between. CDR3 length equals 15 residues. In nucleotides, the CDR3 is TGTGCCAGCAGTTCGGGACTCTCCTCTGGAAACACCATATATTTT. Translation: CASSSGLSSGNTIYF.

The CDR3 DNA sequence: TGTGCCAGCAGCTTTGGGACTGGAAACAATGAGCAGTTCTTC. Translating gives CASSFGTGNNEQFF. J is TRBJ2-1 and V is TRBV5-6, with TRBD2 as a possible D gene (6 bases). CDR1 is SGHDT and CDR2 is YYEEEE in the germline V gene. Trimming cost V 2 bases and J 5 bases, with 11 bases left between them. The CDR3 consists of 14 residues.

V and J are TRBV5-4 and TRBJ1-1, with 9 positions matching TRBD1. This CDR3 comprises 15 residues. Per germline, CDR1 SGHNT and CDR2 YYREEE (reference sequence). J gave up 3 bases and V 4 bases, and 7 bases lay outside the gene matches. CDR3 loop: CASSGRDREDTEAFF. The CDR3 DNA reads TGTGCCAGCAGCGGACGGGACAGGGAGGACACTGAAGCTTTCTTT.

J is TRBJ2-7 and V is TRBV27; 9 nucleotides align to TRBD2. V gave up 4 bases and J gave up 4 bases; unmatched junction bases: 5. The CDR3 has 14 residues. Germline V gene sequence: CDR1 MNHEY, CDR2 SMNVEV (reference sequence). The CDR3 protein is CASSYSGGLYEQYF. In nucleotides, the CDR3 is TGTGCCAGCAGTTATAGCGGGGGATTGTACGAGCAGTACTTC.

This clone appeared a single time. This chain joins TRBV29-1 and TRBJ1-2; D gene uncertain. This CDR3 region has 12 residues. V lost 3 bases, J lost 8 bases, and 13 bases lay in between. Germline lookup yields CDR1 SQVTM and CDR2 ANQGSEA. The CDR3 loop reads CSVEAGLTGYTF. The CDR3, as DNA: TGCAGCGTTGAGGCAGGTCTTACAGGCTACACCTTC.

The chain carries TRBV28 and TRBJ2-7, with D unclear. The ends were cut back, 9 bases at V and 0 bases at J, with 21 bases in the middle. CDR1 is MDHEN and CDR2 is SYDVKM in the germline V gene. The CDR3 has 16 amino acids. The CDR3 DNA follows: TGTGCCAGTCCTACCCTCGGTACTTCGAGCTCCTACGAGCAGTACTTC. This sequence encodes CASPTLGTSSSYEQYF.

The table lists this clone with a few counts. The genes are TRBV10-3 and TRBJ2-1, with 14 bases identical to TRBD2. Unmatched junction bases numbered 6, after V lost 8 bases and J lost 6 bases. Germline CDR1 reads ENHRY; CDR2 reads SYGVKD. The length of the CDR3 is 15 residues. CDR3 region: CAIDGTSGGFNEQFF. As DNA, the CDR3 is TGTGCCATCGATGGGACTAGCGGGGGTTTCAATGAGCAGTTCTTC.

This chain joins TRBV5-5 and TRBJ1-1; D uncertain. V gave up 0 bases and J gave up 6 bases, with 9 bases separating them. There are 13 residues in the CDR3. CDR1 SGHKS and CDR2 YYEKEE come from the germline V gene (reference sequence). The CDR3 spells CASSLGLLPEAFF. The CDR3 DNA follows: TGTGCCAGCAGCTTGGGGCTTTTGCCTGAAGCTTTCTTT.

The chain uses TRBV27 and TRBJ2-3; 8 bases are a match to TRBD1. The CDR3 length is 15 residues. Germline trimming cut 2 bases from V and 1 base from J; bases unmatched to any gene: 2. Germline-derived CDR1 and CDR2 are MNHEY and SMNVEV (reference sequence). CDR3 in DNA: TGTGCCAGCAGTTTACAGGGGGCGCGCACAGATACGCAGTATTTT. This encodes CASSLQGARTDTQYF.